This T cell receptor beta chain comes out of a study of T cells after yellow fever vaccination. Whole-study results and caveats: Once the booster was given, most primary-vaccination clones reappeared, at over 95% for CD4 and around 90% for CD8. Of the clonotypes, a small share occurred in both CD4 and CD8 compartments. Abundant contaminating clonotypes from the bulk population could appear in FACS-sorted repertoires.

There are 12 residues in the CDR3. The V gene's germline CDR1 is SQVTM and CDR2 ANQGSEA. With V trimmed by 7 bases and J by 4 bases, 3 bases remained unmatched. This clonotype occurred many times. Its antigen remains unidentified. A process of 5'RACE template switching, which added a universal primer site and UMIs, was used to make TCR cDNA. TCRdb analysed the 5' RACE reads with MiXCR anew, one entry per CDR3 protein. The sample consists of 70,000 or so distinct CDR3 sequences, around 6.2% of them appearing once. The sequence was obtained from a man between 18 and 35 years old who received the YFV17D yellow fever vaccine. Source: CD4+ T cells sorted from PBMCs, taken around 15 days after the first yellow fever vaccination. The J gene is TRBJ2-5, the V gene TRBV29-1, with 10 bases matching TRBD1. The CDR3 region is CSARTGGETQYF. The CDR3 DNA reads TGCAGCGCTAGGACAGGGGGAGAGACCCAGTACTTC. Full variable domain (missing parts from reference TRBV29-1 and TRBJ2-5): SAVISQKPSRDICQRGTSLTIQCQVDSQVTMMFWYRQQPGQSLTLIATANQGSEATYESGFVIDKFPISRPNLTFSTLTVSNMSPEDSSIYLCSARTGGETQYFGPGTRLLVL.